Shown below are 10 T cell receptor beta chains from a single sample sequenced in a study of blood T cells in healthy people across ages. The use of a sample-barcoded 5' primer and a J-beta primer mix characterized a second PCR of roughly 6 to 11 cycles. TCRdb recomputed calls from the 5' RACE reads with MiXCR, one row per CDR3 protein. Counted here are 1.8 million or so distinct CDR3 sequences, approximately 40% occurring once; the ten biggest clones make up under 30%. Sequencing input: blood. All receptors derive from a human donor in good health.

About this clonotype itself: Compared with germline, one end of the junction differs, possibly owing to a read error. The J gene is TRBJ2-7, the V gene TRBV5-6; 12 nucleotides match TRBD1. The V gene's germline CDR1 is SGHDT and CDR2 YYEEEE. The CDR3 has 14 residues. This CDR3 is CASSSGTGGYEQCF. CDR3 nucleotides: TGTGCCAGCTCCTCCGGGACAGGGGGCTACGAGCAGTGCTTC.

The V gene is TRBV7-3, the J gene TRBJ2-1; TRBD2 is a possible D gene (5 bases). Trimming pared 5 bases from V and 10 bases from J, leaving 15 bases between. There are 13 residues in the CDR3. Germline V lookup: CDR1 SGHTA, CDR2 FQGTGA. CDR3: CASSVGGVGEQFF. The CDR3 DNA reads TGTGCCAGCAGCGTCGGAGGTGTGGGAGAGCAGTTCTTC.

This chain links TRBV7-8 with TRBJ1-2; D gene uncertain. This CDR3 has 14 amino acids. The germline CDR1 and CDR2 sequences are SGHVS and FQNEAQ. Trimming pared 3 bases from V and 4 bases from J, leaving 12 bases between. The CDR3 DNA reads TGTGCCAGCAGCTTCTCGAGGAGTGGCTATGGCTACACCTTC. This gives the protein CASSFSRSGYGYTF.

The chain combines TRBV6-6 with TRBJ1-2; weak D call: TRBD1 (5 bases). Deletions cut 4 bases from V and 4 bases from J, with 13 bases between. Germline V gives CDR1 MNHNY, CDR2 SVGAGI (reference sequence). The CDR3 extends over 14 amino acids. Written as DNA, the CDR3 is TGTGCCAGCAGTTGCTTGCAGGGAAGCTATGGCTACACCTTC. This codes for CASSCLQGSYGYTF.

The chain carries TRBV5-1 and TRBJ1-1; D unresolved. Per the germline V gene, CDR1 is SGHRS and CDR2 is YFSETQ. This CDR3 is 13 amino acids long. With 4 bases removed from V and 0 bases from J, the gap between germline ends came to 7 bases. The CDR3 nucleotides are TGCGCCAGCAGCACCGACATGAACACTGAAGCTTTCTTT. Translated, it gives CASSTDMNTEAFF.

This clonotype has a handful of counts. One junction end disagrees with the germline gene, perhaps due to a read error. V and J are TRBV7-2 and TRBJ1-1, with 7 bases matching TRBD1. Germline V lookup: CDR1 SGHTA, CDR2 FQGNSA. The CDR3 runs to 14 residues. CDR3 DNA sequence: TGTGCTAGCAAGGGACAGTTGGGTGACACTGAAGCTTTCTTT. Its translation: CASKGQLGDTEAFF.

The rearrangement joins TRBV6-5 to TRBJ2-7; unclear D gene. This CDR3 contains 14 residues. Germline CDR1 and CDR2: MNHEY and SVGAGI. Trimming took 6 bases from V and 5 from J, leaving 17 bases between them. This CDR3 reads CASSDNAYRHEQYF. For the CDR3, the DNA is TGTGCCAGCAGCGACAATGCCTATCGCCACGAGCAGTACTTC.

The sample holds many counts of this clonotype. The V and J genes are TRBV2 and TRBJ2-7, with TRBD1 matching 9 bases. Germline V gives CDR1 SNHLY, CDR2 FYNNEI. With 5 bases clipped from V and 4 bases from J, the junction kept 9 bases outside the gene matches. This CDR3 has 15 amino acids. CDR3: CASSLQGALNYEQYF. The CDR3 DNA follows: TGTGCCAGCAGTTTACAGGGGGCGCTGAATTACGAGCAGTACTTC.

This clonotype has only a few counts. V and J are TRBV20-1 and TRBJ2-1; 7 bases are shared with TRBD2. Germline CDR1 is DFQATT and CDR2 is SNEGSKA (reference sequence). This CDR3 comprises 18 residues. After removal of 0 bases from V and 0 bases from J, the junction contained 11 bases not matched to a gene. CDR3 DNA: TGCAGTGCTAGAGATCAGCGGGGAGTCTTGTCCTCCTACAATGAGCAGTTCTTC. Translating it yields CSARDQRGVLSSYNEQFF.

This chain joins TRBV9 and TRBJ1-2, with D unclear. This CDR3 has 13 residues. The V gene lost 2 bases and the J gene lost 7 bases, with 12 bases spanning the gap. Germline CDR1 SGDLS, CDR2 YYNGEE. The CDR3 loop is CASSVKGYGGYTF. The CDR3 DNA reads TGTGCCAGCAGCGTTAAAGGGTACGGTGGCTACACCTTC. Looking up the rest from reference TRBV9 and TRBJ1-2 gives the full variable domain: DSGVTQTPKHLITATGQRVTLRCSPRSGDLSVYWYQQSLDQGLQFLIQYYNGEERAKGNILERFSAQQFPDLHSELNLSSLELGDSALYFCASSVKGYGGYTFGSGTRLTVV.